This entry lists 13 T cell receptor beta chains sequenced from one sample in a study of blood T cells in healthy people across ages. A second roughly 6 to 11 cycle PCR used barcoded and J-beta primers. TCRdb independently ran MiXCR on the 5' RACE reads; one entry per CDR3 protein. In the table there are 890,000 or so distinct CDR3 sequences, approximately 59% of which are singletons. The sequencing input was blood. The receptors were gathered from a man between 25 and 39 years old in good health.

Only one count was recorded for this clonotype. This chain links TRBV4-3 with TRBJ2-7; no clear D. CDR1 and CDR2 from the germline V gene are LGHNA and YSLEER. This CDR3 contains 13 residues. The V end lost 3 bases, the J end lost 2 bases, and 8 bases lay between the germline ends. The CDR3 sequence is CASSQELPYEQYF. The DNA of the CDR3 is TGCGCCAGCAGCCAGGAGCTACCCTACGAGCAGTACTTC.

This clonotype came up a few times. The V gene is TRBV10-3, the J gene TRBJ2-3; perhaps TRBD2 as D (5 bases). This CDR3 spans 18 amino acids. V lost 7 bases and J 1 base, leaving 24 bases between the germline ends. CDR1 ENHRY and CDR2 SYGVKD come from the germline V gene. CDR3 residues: CAIKGDGRIPTGTDTQYF. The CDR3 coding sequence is TGTGCCATCAAGGGAGATGGACGGATCCCTACTGGCACAGATACGCAGTATTTT.

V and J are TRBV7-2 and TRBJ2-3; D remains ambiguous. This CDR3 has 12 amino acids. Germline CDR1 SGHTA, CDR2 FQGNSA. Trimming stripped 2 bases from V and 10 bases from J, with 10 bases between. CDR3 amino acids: CASSLWYDAQYF. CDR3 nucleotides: TGTGCCAGCAGCTTATGGTATGATGCGCAGTATTTT.

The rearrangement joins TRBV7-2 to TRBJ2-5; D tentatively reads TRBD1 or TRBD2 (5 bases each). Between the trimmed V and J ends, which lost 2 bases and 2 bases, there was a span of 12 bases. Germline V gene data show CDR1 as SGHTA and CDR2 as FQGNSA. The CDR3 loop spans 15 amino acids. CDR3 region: CASSLSGTTQETQYF. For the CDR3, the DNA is TGTGCCAGCAGCTTATCTGGGACGACACAAGAGACCCAGTACTTC.

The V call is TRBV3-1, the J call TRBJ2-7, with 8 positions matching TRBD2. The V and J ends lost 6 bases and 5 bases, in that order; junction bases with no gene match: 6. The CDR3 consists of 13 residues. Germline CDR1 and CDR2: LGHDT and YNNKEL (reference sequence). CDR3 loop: CASSRLARHEQYF. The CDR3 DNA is TGTGCCAGCAGTCGACTAGCGAGGCACGAGCAGTACTTC.

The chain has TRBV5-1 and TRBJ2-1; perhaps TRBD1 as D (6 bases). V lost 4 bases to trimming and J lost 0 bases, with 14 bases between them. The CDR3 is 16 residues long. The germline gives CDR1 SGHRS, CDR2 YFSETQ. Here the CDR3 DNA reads TGCGCCAGCAGCATCCAACAGGGACGCTCCTACAATGAGCAGTTCTTC. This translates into CASSIQQGRSYNEQFF.

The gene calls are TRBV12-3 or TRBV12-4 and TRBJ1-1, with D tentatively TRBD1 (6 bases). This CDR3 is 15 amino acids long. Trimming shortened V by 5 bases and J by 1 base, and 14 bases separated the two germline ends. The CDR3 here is CASSRPDRPNTEAFF. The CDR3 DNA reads TGTGCCAGCAGTCGCCCGGACAGACCGAACACTGAAGCTTTCTTT.

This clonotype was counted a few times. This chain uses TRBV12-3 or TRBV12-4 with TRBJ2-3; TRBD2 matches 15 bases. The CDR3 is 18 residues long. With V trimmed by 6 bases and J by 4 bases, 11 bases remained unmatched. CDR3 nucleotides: TGTGCCAGCAGGGGACCGGGACTAGCGGGGGGTTTGTCAGATACGCAGTATTTT. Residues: CASRGPGLAGGLSDTQYF.

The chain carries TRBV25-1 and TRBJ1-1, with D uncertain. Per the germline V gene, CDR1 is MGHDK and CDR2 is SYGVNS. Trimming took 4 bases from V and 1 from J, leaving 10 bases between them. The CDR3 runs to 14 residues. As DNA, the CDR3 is TGTGCCAGCAGTGGCCGGGCAGCGAACACTGAAGCTTTCTTT. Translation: CASSGRAANTEAFF.

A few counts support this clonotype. CDR3 in amino acids: CSATDRVGSPLHF. The CDR3 DNA follows: TGCAGTGCTACAGACAGGGTAGGATCACCCCTCCACTTT. V and J are TRBV20-1 and TRBJ1-6; 7 bases match TRBD1. The V segment lost 4 bases and the J segment 10 bases; nucleotides outside the gene matches: 7. The CDR3 runs 13 residues. CDR1 and CDR2 (germline): DFQATT, SNEGSKA (reference sequence).

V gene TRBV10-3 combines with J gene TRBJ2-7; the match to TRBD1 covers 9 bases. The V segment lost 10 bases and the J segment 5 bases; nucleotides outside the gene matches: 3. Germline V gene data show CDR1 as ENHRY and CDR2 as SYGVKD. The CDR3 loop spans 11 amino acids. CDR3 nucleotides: TGTGCCACCTGGACAGGGGACGAGCAGTACTTC. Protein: CATWTGDEQYF.

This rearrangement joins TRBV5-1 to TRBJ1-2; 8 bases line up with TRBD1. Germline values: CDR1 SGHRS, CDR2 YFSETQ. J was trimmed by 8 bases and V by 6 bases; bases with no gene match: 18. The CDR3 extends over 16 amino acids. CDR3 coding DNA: TGCGCCAGCACTAATATCCCCGGGACAGGACGTGGCGGCTACACCTTC. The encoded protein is CASTNIPGTGRGGYTF.

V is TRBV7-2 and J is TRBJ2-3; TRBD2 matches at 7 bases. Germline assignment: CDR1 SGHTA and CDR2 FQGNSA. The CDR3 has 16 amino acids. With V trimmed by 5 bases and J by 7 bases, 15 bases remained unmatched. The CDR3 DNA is TGTGCCAGCAGCCTGACCGGGACTATCCTGCCCAATACGCAGTATTTT. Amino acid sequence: CASSLTGTILPNTQYF.